The entry that follows covers one T cell receptor beta chain sequence. TCRdb's table, derived via immunoSEQ multiplex PCR, lists solely in-frame clones and lacks some. The table includes approximately 500,000 clones, about 95% detected once. The CDR3 runs to 15 residues. This sample is part of a study of shared clonotypes between healthy human individuals. This receptor was identified in a woman between 25 and 40 years old in good health. Material for sequencing was naive CD4+ T cells sorted from blood. Subset in this sample: CD45RA+ positively selected. J is TRBJ1-2 and V is TRBV21-1; the table calls TRBD1, which could not be checked here. TRBV21-1 is annotated as a pseudogene. The CDR3 spells CASSKAHQGGYGYTF. The CDR3 DNA sequence: TGTGCCAGCAGCAAAGCGCACCAAGGGGGATATGGCTACACCTTC.